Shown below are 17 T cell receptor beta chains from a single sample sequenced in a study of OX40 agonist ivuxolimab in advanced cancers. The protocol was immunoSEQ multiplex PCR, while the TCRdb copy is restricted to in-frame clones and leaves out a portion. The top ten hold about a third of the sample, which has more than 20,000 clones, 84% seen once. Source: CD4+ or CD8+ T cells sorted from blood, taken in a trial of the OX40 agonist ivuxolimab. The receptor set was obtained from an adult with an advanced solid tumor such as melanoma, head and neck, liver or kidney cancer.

CDR3 in amino acids: CASSPRLAATDTQYF. The CDR3 DNA sequence: TGTGCCAGCAGCCCCCGACTAGCGGCCACAGATACGCAGTATTTT. The chain employs TRBV7-9 and TRBJ2-3; 9 bases align to TRBD2. With 5 bases clipped from V and 2 bases from J, the junction kept 5 bases outside the gene matches. This CDR3 contains 15 residues. Germline lookup yields CDR1 SEHNR and CDR2 FQNEAQ (reference sequence).

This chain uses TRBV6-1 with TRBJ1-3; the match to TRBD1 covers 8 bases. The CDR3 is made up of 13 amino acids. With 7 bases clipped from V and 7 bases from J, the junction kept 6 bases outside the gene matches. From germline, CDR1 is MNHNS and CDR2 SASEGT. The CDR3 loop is CASTGQARNTIYF. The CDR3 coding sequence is TGTGCCAGCACGGGACAGGCTAGGAACACCATATATTTT.

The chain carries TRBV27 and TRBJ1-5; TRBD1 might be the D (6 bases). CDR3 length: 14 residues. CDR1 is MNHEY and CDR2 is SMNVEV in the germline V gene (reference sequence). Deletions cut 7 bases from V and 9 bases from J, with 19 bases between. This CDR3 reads CASNPFGGGWPQHF. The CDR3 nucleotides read TGTGCCAGCAATCCCTTCGGAGGGGGGTGGCCCCAGCATTTT.

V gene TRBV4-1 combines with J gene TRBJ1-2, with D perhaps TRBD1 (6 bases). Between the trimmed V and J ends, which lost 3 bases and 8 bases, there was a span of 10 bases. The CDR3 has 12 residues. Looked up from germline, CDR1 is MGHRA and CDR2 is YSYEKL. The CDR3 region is CASSQTGAGYTF. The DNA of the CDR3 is TGCGCCAGCAGCCAGACGGGGGCAGGCTACACCTTC.

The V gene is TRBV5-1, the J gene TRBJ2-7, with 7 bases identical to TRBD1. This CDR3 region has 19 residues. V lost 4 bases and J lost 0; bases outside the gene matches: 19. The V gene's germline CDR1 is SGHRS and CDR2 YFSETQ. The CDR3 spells CASSGLTGTRRINSYEQYF. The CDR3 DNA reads TGCGCCAGCAGCGGACTGACAGGGACCCGTAGGATAAACTCCTACGAGCAGTACTTC. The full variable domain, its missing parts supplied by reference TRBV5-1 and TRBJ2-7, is KAGVTQTPRYLIKTRGQQVTLSCSPISGHRSVSWYQQTPGQGLQFLFEYFSETQRNKGNFPGRFSGRQFSNSRSEMNVSTLELGDSALYLCASSGLTGTRRINSYEQYFGPGTRLTVT.

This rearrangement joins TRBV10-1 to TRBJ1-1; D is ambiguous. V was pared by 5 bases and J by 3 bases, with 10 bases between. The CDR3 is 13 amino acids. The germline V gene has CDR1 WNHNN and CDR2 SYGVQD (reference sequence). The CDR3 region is CASSSWGDTEAFF. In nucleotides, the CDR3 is TGCGCCAGCAGTAGTTGGGGAGACACTGAAGCTTTCTTT.

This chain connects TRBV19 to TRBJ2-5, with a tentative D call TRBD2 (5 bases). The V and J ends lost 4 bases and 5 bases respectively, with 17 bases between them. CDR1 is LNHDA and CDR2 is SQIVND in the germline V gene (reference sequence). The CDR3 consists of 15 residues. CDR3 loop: CASSSRLLAGETQYF. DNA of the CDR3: TGTGCCAGTAGTAGTAGACTTCTCGCGGGTGAGACCCAGTACTTC.

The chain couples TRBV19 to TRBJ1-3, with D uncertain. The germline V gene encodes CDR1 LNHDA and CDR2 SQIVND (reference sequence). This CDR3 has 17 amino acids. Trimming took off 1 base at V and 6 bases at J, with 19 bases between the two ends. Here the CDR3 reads CASSIGRVLSRENTIYF. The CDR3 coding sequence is TGTGCCAGTAGTATAGGCCGCGTACTTAGCCGAGAAAACACCATATATTTT.

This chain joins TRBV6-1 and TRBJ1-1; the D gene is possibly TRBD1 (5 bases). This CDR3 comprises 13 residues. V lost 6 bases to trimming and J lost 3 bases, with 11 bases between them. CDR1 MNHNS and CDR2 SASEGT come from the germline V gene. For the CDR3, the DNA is TGTGCCAGCAGCGCCGACAGTGACACTGAAGCTTTCTTT. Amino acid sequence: CASSADSDTEAFF.

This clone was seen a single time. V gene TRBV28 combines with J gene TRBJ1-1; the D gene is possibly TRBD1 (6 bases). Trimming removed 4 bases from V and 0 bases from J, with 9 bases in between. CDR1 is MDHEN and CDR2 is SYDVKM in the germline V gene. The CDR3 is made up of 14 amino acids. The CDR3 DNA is TGTGCCAGCAGTTCCGGGACAATGAACACTGAAGCTTTCTTT. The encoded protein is CASSSGTMNTEAFF.

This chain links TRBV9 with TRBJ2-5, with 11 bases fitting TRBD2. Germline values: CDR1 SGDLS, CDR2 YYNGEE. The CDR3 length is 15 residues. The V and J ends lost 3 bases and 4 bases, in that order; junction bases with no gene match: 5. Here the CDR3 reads CASSATSGTGETQYF. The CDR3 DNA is TGTGCCAGCAGCGCGACTAGCGGGACGGGAGAGACCCAGTACTTC.

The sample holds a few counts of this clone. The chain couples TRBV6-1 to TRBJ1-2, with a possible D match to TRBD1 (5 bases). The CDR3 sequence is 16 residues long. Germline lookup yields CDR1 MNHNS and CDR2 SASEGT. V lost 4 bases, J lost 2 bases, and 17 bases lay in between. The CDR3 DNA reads TGTGCCAGCAGTGTCCAGGCTCTCGGGGGAAACTATGGCTACACCTTC. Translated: CASSVQALGGNYGYTF.

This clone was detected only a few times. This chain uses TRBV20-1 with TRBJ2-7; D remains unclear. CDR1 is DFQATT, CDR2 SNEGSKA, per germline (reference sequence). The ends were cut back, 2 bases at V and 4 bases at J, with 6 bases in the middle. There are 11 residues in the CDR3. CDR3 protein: CSARPVYEQYF. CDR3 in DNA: TGCAGTGCTAGACCCGTTTACGAGCAGTACTTC.

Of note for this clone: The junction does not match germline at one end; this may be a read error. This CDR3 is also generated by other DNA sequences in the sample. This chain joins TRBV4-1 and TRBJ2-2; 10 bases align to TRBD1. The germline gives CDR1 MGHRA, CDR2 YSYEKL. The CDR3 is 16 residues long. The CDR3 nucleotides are TGCGCCAGCAGCCACCTGGACAGGGGGAACACCGGGGAGCTGTTTTTC. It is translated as CASSHLDRGNTGELFF.

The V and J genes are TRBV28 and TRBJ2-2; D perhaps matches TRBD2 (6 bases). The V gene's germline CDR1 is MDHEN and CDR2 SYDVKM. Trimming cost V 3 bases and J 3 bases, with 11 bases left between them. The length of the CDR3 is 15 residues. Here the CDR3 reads CASSFGGYDTGELFF. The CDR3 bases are TGTGCCAGCAGTTTTGGGGGGTATGACACCGGGGAGCTGTTTTTT.

DNA of the CDR3: TGTGCCAGCAGCTTAGAGATTGGCGGGAGTTACGAGCAGTACTTC. This gives the protein CASSLEIGGSYEQYF. V and J are TRBV7-3 and TRBJ2-7, with 7 bases matching TRBD2. This CDR3 is 15 amino acids long. V lost 2 bases to trimming and J lost 4 bases; unmatched junction nucleotides: 8. Per germline, CDR1 SGHTA and CDR2 FQGTGA.

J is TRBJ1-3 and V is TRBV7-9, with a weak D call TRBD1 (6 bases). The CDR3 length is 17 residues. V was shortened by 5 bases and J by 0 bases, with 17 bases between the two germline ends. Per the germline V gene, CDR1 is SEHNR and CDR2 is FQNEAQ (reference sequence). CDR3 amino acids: CASSNRQASISGNTIYF. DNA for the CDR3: TGTGCCAGCAGCAACCGACAGGCCTCAATCTCTGGAAACACCATATATTTT.